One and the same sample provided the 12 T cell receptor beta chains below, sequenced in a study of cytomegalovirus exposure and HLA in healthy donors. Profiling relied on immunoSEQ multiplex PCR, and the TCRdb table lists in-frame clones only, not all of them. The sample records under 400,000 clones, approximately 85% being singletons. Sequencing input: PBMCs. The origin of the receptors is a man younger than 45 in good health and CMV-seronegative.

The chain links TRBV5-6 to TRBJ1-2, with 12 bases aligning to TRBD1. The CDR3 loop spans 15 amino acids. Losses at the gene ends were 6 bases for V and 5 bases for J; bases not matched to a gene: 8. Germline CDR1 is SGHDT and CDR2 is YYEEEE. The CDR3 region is CASTFGTGGGYGYTF. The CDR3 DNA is TGTGCCAGCACCTTCGGGACAGGGGGCGGTTATGGCTACACCTTC.

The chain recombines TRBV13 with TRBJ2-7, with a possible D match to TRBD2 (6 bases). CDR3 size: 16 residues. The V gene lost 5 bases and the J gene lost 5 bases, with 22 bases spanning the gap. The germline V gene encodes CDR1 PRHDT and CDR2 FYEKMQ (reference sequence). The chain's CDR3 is CASSPRGLVGEDEQYF. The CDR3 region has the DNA TGTGCCAGCAGCCCCCGCGGACTTGTTGGGGAGGACGAGCAGTACTTC.

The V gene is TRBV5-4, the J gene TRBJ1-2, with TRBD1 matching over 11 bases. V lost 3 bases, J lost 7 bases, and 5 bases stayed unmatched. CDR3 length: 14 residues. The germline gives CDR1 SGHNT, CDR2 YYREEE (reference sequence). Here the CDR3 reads CASSWTGGLAGYTF. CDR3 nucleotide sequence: TGTGCCAGCAGCTGGACAGGGGGCCTTGCTGGCTACACCTTC.

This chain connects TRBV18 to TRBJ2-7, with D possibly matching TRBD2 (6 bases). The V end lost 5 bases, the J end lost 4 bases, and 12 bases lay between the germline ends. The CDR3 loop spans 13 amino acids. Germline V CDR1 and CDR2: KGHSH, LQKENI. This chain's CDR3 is CASSGGERYEQYF. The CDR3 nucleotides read TGTGCCAGCTCAGGAGGGGAAAGGTACGAGCAGTACTTC. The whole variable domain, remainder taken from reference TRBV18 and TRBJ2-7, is NAGVMQNPRHLVRRRGQEARLRCSPMKGHSHVYWYRQLPEEGLKFMVYLQKENIIDESGMPKERFSAEFPKEGPSILRIQQVVRGDSAAYFCASSGGERYEQYFGPGTRLTVT.

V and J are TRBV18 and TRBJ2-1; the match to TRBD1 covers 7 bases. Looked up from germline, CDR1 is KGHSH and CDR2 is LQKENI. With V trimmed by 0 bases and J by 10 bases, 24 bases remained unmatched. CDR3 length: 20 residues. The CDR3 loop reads CASSPPSSSTERDRVREQFF. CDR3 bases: TGTGCCAGCTCACCACCGTCCTCCTCCACCGAACGGGACAGAGTGAGAGAGCAGTTCTTC.

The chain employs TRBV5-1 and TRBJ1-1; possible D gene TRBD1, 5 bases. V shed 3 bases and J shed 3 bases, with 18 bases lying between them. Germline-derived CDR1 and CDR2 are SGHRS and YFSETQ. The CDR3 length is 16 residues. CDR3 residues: CASSSNPRVSHTEAFF. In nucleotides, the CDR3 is TGCGCCAGCAGCTCGAACCCCAGGGTATCCCACACTGAAGCTTTCTTT.

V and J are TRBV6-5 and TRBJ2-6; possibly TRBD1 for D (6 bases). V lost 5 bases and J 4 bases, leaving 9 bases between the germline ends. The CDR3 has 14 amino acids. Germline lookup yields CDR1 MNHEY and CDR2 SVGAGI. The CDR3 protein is CASSGGSGANVLTF. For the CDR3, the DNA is TGTGCCAGCAGTGGGGGCTCCGGGGCCAACGTCCTGACTTTC.

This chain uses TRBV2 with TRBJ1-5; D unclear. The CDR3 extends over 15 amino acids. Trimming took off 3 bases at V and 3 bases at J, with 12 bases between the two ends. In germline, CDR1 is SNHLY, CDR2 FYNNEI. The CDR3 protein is CASSDDGIYNQPQHF. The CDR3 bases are TGTGCCAGCAGTGATGACGGGATATACAATCAGCCCCAGCATTTT.

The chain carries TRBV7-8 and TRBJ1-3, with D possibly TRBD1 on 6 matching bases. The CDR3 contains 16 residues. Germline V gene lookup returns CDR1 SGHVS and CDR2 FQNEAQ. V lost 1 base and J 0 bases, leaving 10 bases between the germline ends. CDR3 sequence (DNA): TGTGCCAGCAGCTTAGTACCAGGGGACTCTGGAAACACCATATATTTT. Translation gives CASSLVPGDSGNTIYF. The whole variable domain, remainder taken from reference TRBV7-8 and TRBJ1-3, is GAGVSQSPRYKVAKRGQDVALRCDPISGHVSLFWYQQALGQGPEFLTYFQNEAQLDKSGLPSDRFFAERPEGSVSTLKIQRTQQEDSAVYLCASSLVPGDSGNTIYFGEGSWLTVV.

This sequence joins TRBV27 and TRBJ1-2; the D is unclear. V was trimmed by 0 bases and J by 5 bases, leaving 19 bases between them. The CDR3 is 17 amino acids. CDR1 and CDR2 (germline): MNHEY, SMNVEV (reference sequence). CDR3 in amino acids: CASSLSAEPPFRYGYTF. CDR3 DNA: TGTGCCAGCAGTTTATCGGCAGAACCACCTTTCCGATATGGCTACACCTTC.

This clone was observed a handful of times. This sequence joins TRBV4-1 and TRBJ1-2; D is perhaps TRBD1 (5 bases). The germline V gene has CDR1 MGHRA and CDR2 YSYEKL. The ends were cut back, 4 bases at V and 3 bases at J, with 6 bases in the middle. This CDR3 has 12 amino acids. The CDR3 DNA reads TGCGCCAGCAGCCGGGGGGACTATGGCTACACCTTC. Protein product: CASSRGDYGYTF.

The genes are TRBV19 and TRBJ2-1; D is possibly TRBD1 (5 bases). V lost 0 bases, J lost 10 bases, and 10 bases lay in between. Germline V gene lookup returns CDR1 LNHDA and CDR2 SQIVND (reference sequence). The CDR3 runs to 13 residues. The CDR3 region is CASSIDRTTEQFF. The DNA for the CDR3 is TGTGCCAGTAGTATAGACCGGACAACCGAGCAGTTCTTC.